The next 29 T cell receptor beta chains were all read from a single sample in a study of OX40 agonist ivuxolimab in advanced cancers. TCRdb's copy holds only in-frame clones and misses some; the assay was immunoSEQ multiplex PCR. In the table there are more than 45,000 clones, about 88% of which are singletons. The sequencing used CD4+ or CD8+ T cells sorted from blood, collected in a trial of the OX40 agonist ivuxolimab. These receptors all come from an adult with an advanced solid tumor such as melanoma, head and neck, liver or kidney cancer.

This clone was counted between two and nine times. V usage is TRBV15 and J usage is TRBJ1-1, with D perhaps TRBD1 (5 bases). CDR1 is LNHNV, CDR2 YYDKDF, per germline (reference sequence). Trimming took off 3 bases at V and 6 bases at J, with 11 bases between the two ends. The CDR3 runs 13 residues. CDR3 sequence (DNA): TGTGCCACCAGCAGCTGGGGGGAACCTGAAGCTTTCTTT. It yields the protein CATSSWGEPEAFF.

This clone has more than one count but fewer than ten. CDR3 sequence: CASSGRQGIWTEAFF. The CDR3 DNA is TGTGCCAGCAGCGGTCGACAGGGGATCTGGACTGAAGCTTTCTTT. The chain carries TRBV7-9 and TRBJ1-1; 8 positions agree with TRBD1. J lost 5 bases, V lost 5 bases, and 10 bases had no gene match. This CDR3 region has 15 residues. Germline lookup yields CDR1 SEHNR and CDR2 FQNEAQ (reference sequence).

This chain uses TRBV10-3 with TRBJ2-7, with TRBD2 as a possible D gene (5 bases). The length of the CDR3 is 14 residues. Trimming shortened V by 3 bases and J by 3 bases, and 12 bases separated the two germline ends. CDR1 and CDR2 from the germline V gene are ENHRY and SYGVKD. CDR3 in amino acids: CAISDSDSHYEQYF. The CDR3 DNA sequence: TGTGCCATCAGTGACTCGGACTCCCACTACGAGCAGTACTTC.

This rearrangement joins TRBV7-6 to TRBJ1-1, with TRBD1 matching over 10 bases. The CDR3 is 14 amino acids. Germline V gene data show CDR1 as SGHVS and CDR2 as FNYEAQ. Trimming removed 3 bases from V and 4 bases from J; junction bases left unmatched: 2. The CDR3 spells CASSLGTGATEAFF. In DNA, the CDR3 is TGTGCCAGCAGCTTGGGGACAGGGGCCACTGAAGCTTTCTTT.

The chain carries TRBV19 and TRBJ1-1; D may be TRBD1 (5 bases). Trimming took off 1 base at V and 0 bases at J, with 9 bases between the two ends. The CDR3 is made up of 15 amino acids. Per the germline V gene, CDR1 is LNHDA and CDR2 is SQIVND (reference sequence). DNA for the CDR3: TGTGCCAGTAGTATAGGGCAGGGTCTGAACACTGAAGCTTTCTTT. As protein: CASSIGQGLNTEAFF.

CDR3 loop: CASSFRVLKEAFF. The CDR3 region has the DNA TGTGCCAGCAGCTTCAGGGTTTTAAAGGAAGCTTTCTTT. This chain uses TRBV5-8 with TRBJ1-1; tentatively, D is TRBD1 (5 bases). V lost 2 bases and J lost 8, with 13 bases in between. This CDR3 spans 13 amino acids. Germline V gene data show CDR1 as SGHTS and CDR2 as YDEGEE.

The rearrangement links TRBV11-2 to TRBJ1-1; D is ambiguous. CDR1 and CDR2 from the germline V gene are SGHAT and FQNNGV. The CDR3 is 13 amino acids. The V end lost 1 base, the J end lost 11 bases, and 14 bases lay between the germline ends. The CDR3 sequence is CASSLGGRTHAFF. The CDR3 DNA reads as TGTGCCAGCAGCTTAGGAGGTCGTACCCACGCTTTCTTT.

This clone was found a few times. The rearrangement links TRBV4-1 to TRBJ1-1; D remains unclear. The CDR3 loop spans 15 amino acids. The V end was cut by 2 bases, the J end by 0 bases, with 10 bases between. Looked up from germline, CDR1 is MGHRA and CDR2 is YSYEKL. The CDR3: CASSQRGLMNTEAFF. In DNA, the CDR3 is TGCGCCAGCAGCCAACGCGGACTAATGAACACTGAAGCTTTCTTT.

The chain links TRBV5-1 to TRBJ2-2; TRBD2 matches 11 bases. CDR1 and CDR2 from the germline V gene are SGHRS and YFSETQ. The CDR3 totals 16 residues. J was trimmed by 4 bases and V by 6 bases; bases with no gene match: 8. CDR3 protein: CASTLSGRAATGELFF. CDR3 bases: TGCGCCAGCACCCTTAGCGGGAGGGCGGCCACCGGGGAGCTGTTTTTT.

The rearrangement links TRBV25-1 to TRBJ2-7; 8 positions match TRBD1. CDR3 length: 14 amino acids. V lost 4 bases, J lost 5 bases, and 7 bases stayed unmatched. Germline CDR1 MGHDK, CDR2 SYGVNS. The CDR3 bases are TGTGCCAGCAGTGTGGGGACAGGTTCTCACGAGCAGTACTTC. Translating gives CASSVGTGSHEQYF.

The chain carries TRBV7-9 and TRBJ2-6; D is ambiguous. The CDR3 has 16 residues. V was pared by 2 bases and J by 0 bases, with 8 bases between. The V gene's germline CDR1 is SEHNR and CDR2 FQNEAQ (reference sequence). CDR3 nucleotide sequence: TGTGCCAGCAGCTTAACGGGTCTCTCTGGGGCCAACGTCCTGACTTTC. Translating it yields CASSLTGLSGANVLTF.

The chain carries TRBV7-9 and TRBJ2-7; the match to TRBD1 covers 9 bases. Germline CDR1 is SEHNR and CDR2 is FQNEAQ (reference sequence). With V trimmed by 4 bases and J by 9 bases, 22 bases remained unmatched. The CDR3 length is 18 residues. The CDR3 nucleotides read TGTGCCAGCAGCTCCTTTAGTGCCCCACAGGGGGCATCCAATCTGCAGTACTTC. It is translated as CASSSFSAPQGASNLQYF. Drawing the rest from reference TRBV7-9 and TRBJ2-7, the complete variable domain is DTGVSQNPRHKITKRGQNVTFRCDPISEHNRLYWYRQTLGQGPEFLTYFQNEAQLEKSRLLSDRFSAERPKGSFSTLEIQRTEQGDSAMYLCASSSFSAPQGASNLQYFGPGTRLTVT.

This clone was seen a single time. The chain combines TRBV4-1 with TRBJ2-1, with D perhaps TRBD2 (6 bases). This CDR3 contains 14 residues. CDR1 MGHRA and CDR2 YSYEKL come from the germline V gene. V shed 3 bases and J shed 5 bases, with 11 bases lying between them. CDR3 DNA: TGCGCCAGCAGCCAGGGGGGACTTGACAATGAGCAGTTCTTC. As protein: CASSQGGLDNEQFF.

The V and J genes are TRBV4-3 and TRBJ2-2; 11 bases match TRBD2. The junction had 2 bases not matched to a gene; V was cut back by 4 bases and J by 1 base. The CDR3 contains 16 residues. Germline-derived CDR1 and CDR2 are LGHNA and YSLEER. The CDR3 sequence: CASSPTSGRNTGELFF. CDR3 coding DNA: TGCGCCAGCAGCCCTACTAGCGGGAGGAACACCGGGGAGCTGTTTTTT.

CDR3 bases: TGTGCCAGCAGTTCAGGGACAGGGGGCCGAGATACGCAGTATTTT. Translating gives CASSSGTGGRDTQYF. The V gene is TRBV27, the J gene TRBJ2-3, with 12 positions matching TRBD1. V lost 4 bases, J lost 5 bases, and 4 bases stayed unmatched. Germline CDR1 and CDR2: MNHEY and SMNVEV (reference sequence). CDR3 size: 15 residues.

This CDR3 reads CASSFGTSGGEQFF. The CDR3 DNA sequence: TGTGCCAGCAGCTTCGGGACTAGCGGGGGGGAGCAGTTCTTC. J is TRBJ2-1 and V is TRBV7-8; the match to TRBD2 covers 15 bases. The trim removed 3 bases at V and 10 bases at J, leaving 1 base unmatched. Germline assignment: CDR1 SGHVS and CDR2 FQNEAQ. This CDR3 has 14 residues.

The V gene is TRBV6-1, the J gene TRBJ1-1; perhaps TRBD1 as D (5 bases). V was cut by 9 bases and J by 0 bases, with 17 bases left in between. The germline CDR1 and CDR2 sequences are MNHNS and SASEGT. The CDR3 covers 15 residues. The CDR3 DNA sequence: TGTGCCAGTTTGGGGGGGGTTTTCCTGAACACTGAAGCTTTCTTT. It codes for CASLGGVFLNTEAFF.

The chain combines TRBV7-3 with TRBJ2-1; 9 bases fit TRBD1. The CDR3 sequence is 15 residues long. Germline assignment: CDR1 SGHTA and CDR2 FQGTGA. V lost 1 base to trimming and J lost 6 bases; unmatched junction nucleotides: 4. CDR3 in amino acids: CASSLSGTGFNEQFF. CDR3 DNA sequence: TGTGCCAGCAGCTTAAGCGGGACAGGGTTCAATGAGCAGTTCTTC.

This sequence joins TRBV2 and TRBJ2-7; TRBD1 or TRBD2 may be the D gene (5 bases each). The CDR3 covers 19 residues. The V gene lost 7 bases and the J gene lost 1 base, with 29 bases spanning the gap. Germline V gene lookup returns CDR1 SNHLY and CDR2 FYNNEI. The CDR3 bases are TGTGCCAGCAAGAGGTTCATCGGGGCGGCAGGGAAAAAGTCCTACGAGCAGTACGTC. As protein: CASKRFIGAAGKKSYEQYV.

The chain employs TRBV19 and TRBJ1-5; 8 positions match TRBD1. J lost 0 bases, V lost 9 bases, and 7 bases had no gene match. This CDR3 spans 15 amino acids. The germline gives CDR1 LNHDA, CDR2 SQIVND (reference sequence). The CDR3 sequence is CASRTGRFSNQPQHF. CDR3 nucleotide sequence: TGTGCCAGCCGGACAGGGAGGTTTAGCAATCAGCCCCAGCATTTT.

The genes are TRBV7-2 and TRBJ2-3; the D gene is possibly TRBD2 (5 bases). Per the germline V gene, CDR1 is SGHTA and CDR2 is FQGNSA. Trimming shortened V by 6 bases and J by 14 bases, and 18 bases separated the two germline ends. This CDR3 is built from 12 residues. The CDR3 DNA is TGTGCCAGCAGTCTTGGAGGAGCCCCTCCGTATTTT. Its protein product is CASSLGGAPPYF.

V gene TRBV2 combines with J gene TRBJ2-2; 7 bases are shared with TRBD1. The CDR3 is 14 amino acids. V shed 8 bases and J 1 base; nucleotides not matched to a gene: 4. Germline V gene data show CDR1 as SNHLY and CDR2 as FYNNEI. CDR3 DNA: TGTGCCAGCTACGGGACAGAGAACACCGGGGAGCTGTTTTTT. It yields the protein CASYGTENTGELFF. The full variable domain, with the rest looked up from reference TRBV2 and TRBJ2-2, is EPEVTQTPSHQVTQMGQEVILRCVPISNHLYFYWYRQILGQKVEFLVSFYNNEISEKSEIFDDQFSVERPDGSNFTLKIRSTKLEDSAMYFCASYGTENTGELFFGEGSRLTVL.

This clone was observed once. The chain carries TRBV6-6 and TRBJ2-3; D not resolved. V was trimmed by 0 bases and J by 6 bases, leaving 16 bases between them. Germline V gene data show CDR1 as MNHNY and CDR2 as SVGAGI (reference sequence). The CDR3 covers 16 residues. For the CDR3, the DNA is TGTGCCAGCAGTTACTCGTTTGGGTCCACTGTGGATACGCAGTATTTT. Its protein is CASSYSFGSTVDTQYF.

The chain links TRBV6-1 to TRBJ1-2; no definite D call. Germline V gene sequence: CDR1 MNHNS, CDR2 SASEGT. V was trimmed by 6 bases and J by 4 bases, leaving 9 bases between them. There are 12 residues in the CDR3. The CDR3 DNA sequence: TGTGCCAGCAGGGCGGCAGGCTATGGCTACACCTTC. It is translated as CASRAAGYGYTF.

This chain connects TRBV28 to TRBJ2-2, with unresolved D. The CDR3 is 15 amino acids. V shed 7 bases and J shed 4 bases, with 16 bases lying between them. CDR1 is MDHEN, CDR2 SYDVKM, per germline. The CDR3 nucleotides read TGTGCCAGCACCACCCCGGCCATAACCACCGGGGAGCTGTTTTTT. Translated: CASTTPAITTGELFF.

The chain recombines TRBV7-9 with TRBJ2-1, with a possible D match to TRBD2 (6 bases). V was pared by 5 bases and J by 4 bases, with 12 bases between. This CDR3 is 14 amino acids long. Germline V lookup: CDR1 SEHNR, CDR2 FQNEAQ (reference sequence). The DNA of the CDR3 is TGTGCCAGCAGCCCGACCCTAGCGTACAATGAGCAGTTCTTC. As protein: CASSPTLAYNEQFF. The full variable domain, rest sourced from reference TRBV7-9 and TRBJ2-1, is DTGVSQNPRHKITKRGQNVTFRCDPISEHNRLYWYRQTLGQGPEFLTYFQNEAQLEKSRLLSDRFSAERPKGSFSTLEIQRTEQGDSAMYLCASSPTLAYNEQFFGPGTRLTVL.

This chain connects TRBV19 to TRBJ2-4; D unresolved. Trimming cost V 2 bases and J 8 bases, with 13 bases left between them. Germline CDR1 and CDR2: LNHDA and SQIVND (reference sequence). This CDR3 has 14 amino acids. The CDR3 here is CASSISRPKDIQYF. Written as DNA, the CDR3 is TGTGCCAGTAGTATATCGAGACCCAAGGACATTCAGTACTTC.

The chain links TRBV7-9 to TRBJ2-3; D gene unclear. The CDR3 runs 14 residues. Trimming cost V 5 bases and J 0 bases, with 9 bases left between them. Germline loops: CDR1 SEHNR, CDR2 FQNEAQ (reference sequence). CDR3 amino acids: CASSPIRSTDTQYF. The DNA of the CDR3 is TGTGCCAGCAGCCCCATCAGGAGCACAGATACGCAGTATTTT.

J is TRBJ2-1 and V is TRBV7-9, with D possibly TRBD2 on 5 matching bases. CDR3 length: 15 amino acids. The V gene lost 2 bases and the J gene lost 4 bases, with 12 bases spanning the gap. The germline CDR1 and CDR2 sequences are SEHNR and FQNEAQ (reference sequence). The CDR3 is CASSLLPSGYNEQFF. In DNA form, the CDR3 reads TGTGCCAGCAGCTTATTACCCAGCGGATACAATGAGCAGTTCTTC.